The following is a T cell receptor (beta chain) sequence with its context. This sample was included in a study of blood T cell repertoires in COVID-19. The CDR3 is 17 amino acids. Germline CDR1 LNHDA, CDR2 SQIVND (reference sequence). After removal of 3 bases from V and 3 bases from J, the junction contained 13 bases not matched to a gene. The data were produced by immunoSEQ multiplex PCR, yet TCRdb's version contains in-frame clones alone and is incomplete. The table includes under 95,000 clones, about nine tenths detected once. Sequencing was done on a sample of peripheral blood. V gene TRBV19 combines with J gene TRBJ2-7, with 8 positions matching TRBD2. This clonotype was sampled from a man in his fifties with COVID-19, enrolled during active disease. The CDR3 bases are TGTGCCAGTAGTATTGCATTACTAGCGGAAGGCGGCTACGAGCAGTACTTC. Translated: CASSIALLAEGGYEQYF.